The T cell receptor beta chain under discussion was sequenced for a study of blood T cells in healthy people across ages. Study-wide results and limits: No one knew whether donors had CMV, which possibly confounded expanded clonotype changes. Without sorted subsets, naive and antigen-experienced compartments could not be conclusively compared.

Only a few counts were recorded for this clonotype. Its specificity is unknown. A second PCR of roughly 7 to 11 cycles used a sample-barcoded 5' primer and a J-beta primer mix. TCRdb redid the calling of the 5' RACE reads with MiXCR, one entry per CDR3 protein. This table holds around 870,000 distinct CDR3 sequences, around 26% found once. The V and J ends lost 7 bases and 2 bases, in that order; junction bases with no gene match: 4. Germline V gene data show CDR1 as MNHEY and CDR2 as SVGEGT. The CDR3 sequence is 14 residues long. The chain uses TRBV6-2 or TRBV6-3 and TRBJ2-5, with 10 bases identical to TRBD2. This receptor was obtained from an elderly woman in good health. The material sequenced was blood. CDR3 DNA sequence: TGTGCCAGCACCAAGACTAGCGGGCAAGAGACCCAGTACTTC. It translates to CASTKTSGQETQYF.